The rows below give T cell receptor beta chains drawn from one sample of a study of circulating and synovial CD4+ cells in juvenile arthritis. TCRdb keeps only in-frame clones here, not all; method: immunoSEQ multiplex PCR. The top ten clones hold 3.5% to 4.5% of a sample with around 3,000 clones, more than 70% of them seen once. Sequenced sample: CD4+ T cells from synovial fluid. These receptors were taken from a human donor with juvenile idiopathic arthritis. Each CDR3 is given without its conserved first and last residue. Fields, in order: clone size, J gene, V gene, CDR3 protein. Some rows mark clone size as missing; the rest say once, few, many or name a class of expanded clone.

few,TRBJ2-7,TRBV2,ASSGGRVLYEQY
once,TRBJ2-1,TRBV4-1,ASSQGVGGYNEQF
.,TRBJ2-7,TRBV7-8,ASVRTPEGGSYEQY
.,TRBJ2-1,TRBV5-8,ASSSLAGGSSYNEQF
.,TRBJ1-5,TRBV18,ASSLRQGQGAYQPQH
few,TRBJ1-4,TRBV2,ASTRQGTNEKLF
few,TRBJ1-3,TRBV19,ASMTTGSGNTIY
.,TRBJ2-3,TRBV21-1,ASSNRPTCGDTQY
.,TRBJ1-4,TRBV4-1,ASSQPDRDEKLF
.,TRBJ2-7,TRBV2,ASSVKTGGTEQY
once,TRBJ1-6,TRBV7-2,ASSPQGQGSASLH
.,TRBJ1-3,TRBV2,ASSSRDREPGSGNTIY
.,TRBJ2-7,TRBV4-2,ASSQNTGVPYEQY
.,TRBJ1-5,TRBV6-1,ASCINRDQPQH
.,TRBJ2-7,TRBV7-2,ASSLAGQAYEQY
.,TRBJ1-3,TRBV9,ASSRREAGNTIY
.,TRBJ2-1,TRBV18,ASSPGQDNEQF
.,TRBJ2-7,TRBV11-2,ASSATAGGFYEQY
.,TRBJ2-1,TRBV2,ASSEVGQGYNEQF
.,TRBJ1-6,TRBV5-6,ASIQWGGPRYNSPLP
few,TRBJ2-2,TRBV9,ASSVALYTGELF
.,TRBJ1-1,TRBV5-1,ASSRGRDTEAF
.,TRBJ1-1,TRBV29-1,SVVGHTGGTEAF
.,TRBJ2-7,TRBV5-4,ASSLAGRDEQY
.,TRBJ1-2,TRBV7-8,ASSFSTGGNYGYT
.,TRBJ2-7,TRBV9,ASGREEATYEQY
.,TRBJ2-3,TRBV5-1,ASSTNLAGGGTDTQY
once,TRBJ2-3,TRBV7-9,ASSLSWGHSTDTQY
.,TRBJ2-7,TRBV28,ASRSGTRDEQY
.,TRBJ2-4,TRBV7-2,ASRRTGGIRNIQY
.,TRBJ2-3,TRBV25-1,ASSDRGRDYPCTDTQY
.,TRBJ1-2,TRBV6-5,ASSRQINYGYT
.,TRBJ1-2,TRBV10-3,AISESIQGLGYT
.,TRBJ2-6,TRBV28,ASSFRGGANVLT
.,TRBJ1-2,TRBV18,ASSSPGDRGYGYT
.,TRBJ2-3,TRBV7-2,AGGVTDTQY
.,TRBJ2-5,TRBV7-2,ASSLGSGRQETQY
.,TRBJ1-2,TRBV5-4,ASSSMTDPYGYT
.,TRBJ1-4,TRBV11-2,ASSNRDRVGDEKLF
.,TRBJ2-5,TRBV7-2,ASSLVPGTSGKTQY
.,TRBJ1-2,TRBV7-2,ASSLVQDYGYT
.,TRBJ2-2,TRBV28,ASITGTEHTGELF
once,TRBJ2-1,TRBV7-2,ASSSSAGIFYNEQF
.,TRBJ2-1,TRBV11-3,ASSTSGGAQNEQF
.,TRBJ1-6,TRBV9,ASSVESGARVYSPLH
.,TRBJ2-1,TRBV7-2,ASSTSGPNEQF
once,TRBJ2-5,TRBV4-2,ASSPGTSGQETQY
.,TRBJ1-2,TRBV6-5,ASRLDRLDGYT
.,TRBJ1-4,TRBV7-9,ASSGYRSSHEKLF
.,TRBJ1-4,TRBV5-6,ASSFRGARTNEKLF
.,TRBJ2-3,TRBV7-3,ASSLIAGTGGEDTQY
.,TRBJ2-2,TRBV14,ASSLADTGELF
.,TRBJ1-2,TRBV19,ASSIEYGYT